This passage covers 8 T cell receptor beta chains from one sample sequenced in a study of OX40 agonist ivuxolimab in advanced cancers. Sequencing used immunoSEQ multiplex PCR; TCRdb keeps in-frame clones, though not all of them. This table holds about 48,000 clones, about 87% found once. The sample in question was CD4+ or CD8+ T cells sorted from blood, obtained in a trial of the OX40 agonist ivuxolimab. The receptors were sampled from an adult with an advanced solid tumor such as melanoma, head and neck, liver or kidney cancer.

The CDR3 is CASSLDGTADYGYTF. CDR3 nucleotides: TGTGCCAGCAGTCTAGACGGGACCGCGGACTATGGCTACACCTTC. This chain connects TRBV6-6 to TRBJ1-2; possible D gene TRBD1, 5 bases. CDR1 is MNHNY and CDR2 is SVGAGI in the germline V gene (reference sequence). Trimming left V 5 bases short and J 3 bases short, with 16 bases between. This CDR3 is 15 amino acids long.

The chain carries TRBV4-3 and TRBJ2-2, with 9 bases identical to TRBD1. CDR1 is LGHNA and CDR2 is YSLEER in the germline V gene. V gave up 3 bases and J gave up 3 bases; unmatched junction bases: 8. The CDR3 spans 17 residues. The CDR3: CASSQEPGQGDTGELFF. The CDR3 DNA is TGCGCCAGCAGCCAGGAACCGGGACAGGGAGACACCGGGGAGCTGTTTTTT.

The rearrangement uses TRBV4-3 and TRBJ2-1, with 14 nucleotides matching TRBD2. Germline CDR1 is LGHNA and CDR2 is YSLEER. This CDR3 spans 16 amino acids. Unmatched junction bases numbered 8, after V lost 10 bases and J lost 3 bases. CDR3 sequence reads: CATGTSGGLGYNEQFF. In DNA form, the CDR3 reads TGCGCCACCGGGACTAGCGGGGGCCTAGGCTACAATGAGCAGTTCTTC.

The V and J genes are TRBV28 and TRBJ2-7; the match to TRBD1 covers 7 bases. The V and J ends lost 7 bases and 3 bases, in that order; junction bases with no gene match: 9. The CDR3 is 14 residues long. The germline CDR1 and CDR2 sequences are MDHEN and SYDVKM. The CDR3 nucleotides are TGTGCCAGCACCCTGCCGGGACAGCTCTACGAGCAGTACTTC. As protein: CASTLPGQLYEQYF.

The chain links TRBV5-4 to TRBJ2-7; D assignment may be TRBD1 or TRBD2 (6 bases each). V dropped 0 bases and J dropped 4 bases, with 11 bases sitting between them. From germline, CDR1 is SGHNT and CDR2 YYREEE (reference sequence). The CDR3 totals 14 residues. The CDR3: CASSLEGGGYEQYF. The DNA for the CDR3 is TGTGCCAGCAGCTTGGAGGGGGGTGGATACGAGCAGTACTTC.

This clone was detected once. The rearrangement links TRBV27 to TRBJ2-5; perhaps TRBD1 as D (6 bases). The CDR3 is 13 residues long. Germline V gives CDR1 MNHEY, CDR2 SMNVEV (reference sequence). V was trimmed by 3 bases and J by 1 base, leaving 6 bases between them. CDR3 sequence reads: CASSLGAQETQYF. The CDR3 DNA sequence: TGTGCCAGCAGTTTGGGGGCCCAAGAGACCCAGTACTTC.

CDR3 protein: CASSDQGGGFNEQFF. The CDR3 nucleotides read TGTGCCAGCAGCGACCAGGGAGGGGGTTTCAATGAGCAGTTCTTC. The chain has TRBV7-9 and TRBJ2-1; a weak D match, TRBD2 (7 bases). This CDR3 has 15 amino acids. V lost 5 bases and J 6 bases, leaving 17 bases between the germline ends. The germline gives CDR1 SEHNR, CDR2 FQNEAQ (reference sequence).

The chain carries TRBV29-1 and TRBJ1-1, with TRBD1 matching 8 bases. Looked up from germline, CDR1 is SQVTM and CDR2 is ANQGSEA. V shed 3 bases and J 6 bases; nucleotides not matched to a gene: 6. The CDR3 contains 13 residues. Written as DNA, the CDR3 is TGCAGCGTTGACCGGACAGGGACGTCTGAAGCTTTCTTT. Amino acid sequence: CSVDRTGTSEAFF.